This T cell receptor (beta chain) comes out of a study of regulatory T cells in long-lasting Graves disease listed by TCRdb under 2021. Some background on the complete study: In the newly diagnosed Graves' disease group, patients had been taking antithyroid drugs for less than 3 months. The study was registered as a clinical trial and conducted in China. Patients with persistent Graves' disease were compared with patients with newly diagnosed Graves' disease using TCR sequencing and RNA sequencing of peripheral blood. A total of around 35 samples underwent TCR sequencing, from roughly 13 patients with persistent Graves' disease and roughly 20 patients with newly diagnosed Graves' disease. Study-level results and caveats: Compared with newly diagnosed patients, patients with persistent Graves' disease had lower TCR Shannon entropy and fewer highly expanded clones, which suggests clonal expansion. More public clonotypes were shared among persistent patients (around 2,600) than among newly diagnosed patients (over 900). Persistent disease showed preferential use of TRBV28, TRBJ1-2 and TRBJ2-5, whereas newly diagnosed disease favored TRBV20-1 and TRBJ2-1. Peripheral blood alone was examined, since thyroid tissue, which constituted the primary lesion, could not be accessed. Sequencing and analysis were limited to the TCR beta chain. The authors acknowledged the small sample size as a limitation that may reduce accuracy.

The germline V gene yields SGHRS for CDR1 and YFSETQ for CDR2. V is cut back by 4 bases and J by 5 bases, with 10 bases in the junction unmatched. There are 16 amino acids in the CDR3, from cysteine to phenylalanine inclusive. Here the CDR3 DNA is all that survives: 48 bases in frame from base 1. Read against the paper, the sample's time point label means: newly diagnosed GD, antithyroid drugs for less than 3 months. For both TCR sequencing and RNA sequencing, RNA was extracted from PBMCs in TRIzol. Graves' disease was diagnosed according to American Thyroid Association guidelines. Recruitment of patients was carried out at an endocrinology department in Xi'an, China. Each patient gave approximately 10 milliliters of peripheral blood, collected in an EDTA anticoagulant tube. Ficoll Paque Plus density gradient separation was used to isolate PBMCs, and no additional T cell sorting was done. An Agilent 2100 Bioanalyzer and agarose gel were used to assess RNA quality, and a NanoDrop 2000 was used to measure RNA concentration.

Library preparation was by multiplex PCR. This sample was sequenced with an Illumina HiSeq 4000. To build TCR beta libraries, CDR3 regions were amplified by Arm-PCR using iRepertoire HTBI primers. Before sequencing, the PCR products went through gel purification. On the study's bioinformatics: Gene usage analysis of CDR3 amino acid clonotypes relied on the roughly 60 TRBV and 13 to 15 TRBJ segments identified across samples. COPE and FqMerger were used to merge the filtered high-quality paired reads into contigs. BLAST was used to align contigs to the IMGT TRBV, TRBD and TRBJ reference genes, and CDR3 was defined following IMGT. Highly expanded clones were defined as clonotypes with a frequency above 0.1%. Shannon entropy was used to measure repertoire diversity, and the Gini coefficient was used to measure V-J evenness. Public clonotypes were defined as clonotypes shared by more than one individual. TCRdb trimmed the raw reads at Q25, called clones with MiXCR and kept productive beta chains. Every entry covers one CDR3 protein and lists the most common genes and DNA from its rows. Here the V and J calls rest on TCRdb's processing, not on the authors' analysis. This sample has around 500,000 distinct CDR3 sequences in its table, and around 15% of those were observed once. Just under 25% of the sample comes from the top ten.

As concerns this clonotype: Its binding antigen is unknown. It has no much larger one-base neighbor in the sample; base qualities were not kept.

This same sample was also taken into another study, of T cells in Graves' hyperthyroidism and ophthalmopathy. As described in the second report: Stable Graves' hyperthyroidism was defined as the absence of progression to ophthalmopathy over 18 months of follow-up. The hyperthyroidism patients were between 18 and 65 years old and newly diagnosed, with a disease duration of less than 2 months. Any patient with an uncontrolled infection, another autoimmune disease, pregnancy or lactation was excluded. Clinical symptoms, serum thyroxine and TRAb, thyroid ultrasound, and orbital computed tomography formed the basis for the diagnoses. The TCR CDR3 was subjected to a first round of RT-PCR using the HTBI primer set and the Qiagen OneStep RT-PCR kit. Most expanded thyroid clonotypes (frequency above 0.001) were also detected in blood, suggesting blood repertoires may reflect thyroid immune responses. A 13 V-J signature model separated ophthalmopathy from stable hyperthyroidism, with about 90% sensitivity and 81.08% specificity in cross-validation and 80%/75% in testing. In validation, progression to ophthalmopathy was predicted by the model with 70.59% sensitivity and 72% to 85% specificity, a median of around 6.5 months before onset. A discovery cohort of approximately 97 patients, approximately 45 with Graves' ophthalmopathy and under 60 with stable Graves' hyperthyroidism, was used to find distinguishing TCR V-J signatures. Whether ophthalmopathy could be predicted prospectively was tested in an independent validation cohort made up of roughly 19 hyperthyroidism patients plus 17 patients who later progressed to ophthalmopathy. For training and testing, the 100 or so patients in the discovery cohort were randomly divided in a 7:3 ratio. In addition, the study compared T-cell repertoires in thyroid tissue and in blood from six Graves' hyperthyroidism patients. Once sampling was done, hyperthyroidism patients were given methimazole at a starting dose of 30 mg daily, whereas ophthalmopathy patients were given high-dose intravenous methylprednisolone. A second multiplex PCR round built the libraries, followed by size selection and purification. Libraries were sequenced paired-end with 100 bp reads on an Illumina HiSeq2000. SOAPnuke was used to process the raw data, throwing out any read that contained adapters or uncalled bases, had a mean Phred below 15, or lacked an exact constant-primer or identifier match. COPE v1.2.5 was used to merge high-quality paired reads, and clonotypes were defined as unique nucleotide sequences. MiTCR v1.1 was used to align the clonotypes against IMGT TRBV, TRBD and TRBJ reference segments. Only V-J combinations with frequency above 0.0001, covering about 99% of repertoires, were analysed. The TCS score was defined as the ratio of F50 (clonal expansion) to E x V (chaos), calculated using BLOSUM62-based TCRdist between CDR3 peptides within each V-J. Welch's t-statistics and random forest reduced roughly 500 V-J features to roughly 13, which were used in a naive Bayes classifier (R e1071). Sample size was not statistically predetermined, and blinding of investigators to group allocation was not performed. According to the paper, TCR Vbeta CDR3 sequencing was carried out on 135 peripheral blood samples, which came from fewer than 50 ophthalmopathy, approximately 72 hyperthyroidism and roughly 17 progressor patients.

The clonotype was recovered from a woman aged 35-65 years with Graves disease. Donor details come from another sample of the same person, matched by shared clones. The starting material was peripheral blood mononuclear cells (PBMCs), obtained at new diagnosis, from a patient treated with antithyroid drugs. Rearrangement joined TRBV5-1 to TRBJ2-1; 9 bases in between match TRBD2. The sequenced DNA is TGCGCCAGCAGCAAACTGCGGGGGGGAAAGAACAATGAGCAGTTCTTC. It is translated as CASSKLRGGKNNEQFF.